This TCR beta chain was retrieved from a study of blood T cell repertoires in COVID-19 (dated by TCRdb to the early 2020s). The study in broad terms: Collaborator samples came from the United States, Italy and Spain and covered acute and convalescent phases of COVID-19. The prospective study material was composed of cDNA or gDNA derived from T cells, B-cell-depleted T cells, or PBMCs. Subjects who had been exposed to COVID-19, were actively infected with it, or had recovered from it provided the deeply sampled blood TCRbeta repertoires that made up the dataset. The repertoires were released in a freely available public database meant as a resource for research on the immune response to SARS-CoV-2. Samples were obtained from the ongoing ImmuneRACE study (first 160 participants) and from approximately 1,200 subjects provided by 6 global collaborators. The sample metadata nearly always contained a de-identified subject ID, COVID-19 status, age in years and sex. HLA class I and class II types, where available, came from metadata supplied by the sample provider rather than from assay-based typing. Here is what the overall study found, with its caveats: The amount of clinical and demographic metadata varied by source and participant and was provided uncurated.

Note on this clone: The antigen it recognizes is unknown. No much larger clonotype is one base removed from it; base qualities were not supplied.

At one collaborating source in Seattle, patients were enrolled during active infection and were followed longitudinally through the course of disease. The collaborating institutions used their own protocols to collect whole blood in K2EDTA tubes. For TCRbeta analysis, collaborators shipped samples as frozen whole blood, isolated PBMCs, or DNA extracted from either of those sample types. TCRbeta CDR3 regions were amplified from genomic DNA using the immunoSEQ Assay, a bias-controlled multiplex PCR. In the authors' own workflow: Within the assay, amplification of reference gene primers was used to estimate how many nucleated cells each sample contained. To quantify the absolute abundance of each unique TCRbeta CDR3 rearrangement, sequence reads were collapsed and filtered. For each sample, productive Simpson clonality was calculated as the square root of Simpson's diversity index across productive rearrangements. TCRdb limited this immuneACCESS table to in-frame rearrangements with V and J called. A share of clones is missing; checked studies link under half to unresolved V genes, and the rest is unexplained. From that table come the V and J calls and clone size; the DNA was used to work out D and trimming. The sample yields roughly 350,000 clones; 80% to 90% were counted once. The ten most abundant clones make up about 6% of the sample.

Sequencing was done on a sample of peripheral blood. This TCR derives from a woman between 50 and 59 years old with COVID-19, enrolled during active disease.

The CDR3 loop reads CASSLERTGGGGYTF. The nucleotides read TGCGCCAGCAGCTTGGAAAGGACAGGGGGCGGCGGCTACACCTTC. The sequence is built from TRBV5-1 and TRBJ1-2; 11 central bases correspond to TRBD1. V and J are trimmed by 0 bases and 8 bases, and the gene matches miss 6 bases of the junction. The germline V gene sets CDR1 to SGHRS and CDR2 to YFSETQ. The CDR3 starts with the cysteine, ends with the phenylalanine, and has 15 residues. Solely the CDR3 DNA is kept, with 45 bases framed from the first base.